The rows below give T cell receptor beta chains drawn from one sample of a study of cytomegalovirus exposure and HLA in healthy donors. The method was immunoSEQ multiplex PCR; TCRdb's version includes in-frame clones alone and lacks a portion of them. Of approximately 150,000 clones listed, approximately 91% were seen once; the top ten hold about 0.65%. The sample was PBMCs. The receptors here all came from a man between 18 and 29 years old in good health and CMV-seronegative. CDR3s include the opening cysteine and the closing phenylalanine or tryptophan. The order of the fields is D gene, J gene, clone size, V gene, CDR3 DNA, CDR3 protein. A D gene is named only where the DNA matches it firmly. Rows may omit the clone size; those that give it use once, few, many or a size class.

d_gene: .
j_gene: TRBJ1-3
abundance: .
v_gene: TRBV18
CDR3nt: TGTGCCAGCTCACCTGAACCCAGGGTCCCTGGAAACACCATATATTTT
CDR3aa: CASSPEPRVPGNTIYF

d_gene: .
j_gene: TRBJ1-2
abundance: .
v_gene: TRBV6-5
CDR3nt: TGTGCCAGCAGTCCAGATGAGGGGGATGGCTACACCTTC
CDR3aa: CASSPDEGDGYTF

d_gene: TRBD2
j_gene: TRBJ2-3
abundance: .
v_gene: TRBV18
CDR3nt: TGTGCCAGCTCTAACCAGAGGCTAGCGGACCTCAGAGGGAGCACAGATACGCAGTATTTT
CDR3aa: CASSNQRLADLRGSTDTQYF

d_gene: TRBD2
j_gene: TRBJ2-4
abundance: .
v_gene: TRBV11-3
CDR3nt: TGTGCCAGCAGCGTTAAGGGACTAGCGGGAGTCGGGCCCAAAAACATTCAGTACTTC
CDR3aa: CASSVKGLAGVGPKNIQYF

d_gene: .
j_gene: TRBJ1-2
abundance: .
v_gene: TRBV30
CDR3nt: TGTGCCTGGGGTCGGACAAGTGAGACCTCTAACTATGGCTACACCTTC
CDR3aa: CAWGRTSETSNYGYTF

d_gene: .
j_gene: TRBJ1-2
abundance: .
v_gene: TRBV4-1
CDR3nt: TGCGCCAGCAGCCAAGATAGGACAACCACCCGCTATGGCTACACCTTC
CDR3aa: CASSQDRTTTRYGYTF

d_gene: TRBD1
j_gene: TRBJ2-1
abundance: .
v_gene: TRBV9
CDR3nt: TGTGCCAGCAGCCCCCGGACAGGCAGTGAGCAGTTCTTC
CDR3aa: CASSPRTGSEQFF

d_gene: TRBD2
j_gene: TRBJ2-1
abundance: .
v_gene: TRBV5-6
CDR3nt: TGTGCCAGCGAGGCGGGAGACTACAATGAGCAGTTCTTC
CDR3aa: CASEAGDYNEQFF

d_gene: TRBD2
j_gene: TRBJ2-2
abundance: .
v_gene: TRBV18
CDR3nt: TGTGCCAGCTCAAACACTCTAGCGGGAGGGCCGAACACCGGGGAGCTGTTTTTT
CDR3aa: CASSNTLAGGPNTGELFF

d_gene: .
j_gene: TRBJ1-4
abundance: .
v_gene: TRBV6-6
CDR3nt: TGTGCCAGCAGTTACGGACTGGGGATGGAACTGTTTTTT
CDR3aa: CASSYGLGMELFF

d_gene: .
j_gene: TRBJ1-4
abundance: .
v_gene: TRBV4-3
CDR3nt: TGCGCCAGCAGCCAAGCCTCGTGGGGGGTCCTGAATGAAAAACTGTTTTTT
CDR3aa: CASSQASWGVLNEKLFF

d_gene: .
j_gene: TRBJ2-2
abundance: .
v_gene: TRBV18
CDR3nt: TGTGCCAGCCCGAAGACAGGTCGTGACACCGGGGAGCTGTTTTTT
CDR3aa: CASPKTGRDTGELFF

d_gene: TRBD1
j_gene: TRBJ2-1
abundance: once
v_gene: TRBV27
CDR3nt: TGTGCCAGCAGTATTCGCCGGGACAGATATTACAATGAGCAGTTCTTC
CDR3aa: CASSIRRDRYYNEQFF

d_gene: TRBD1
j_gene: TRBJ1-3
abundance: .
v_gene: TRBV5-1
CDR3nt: TGCGCCAGCAGCTTTCCGCGGACAGGGGGTGGAAACACCATATATTTT
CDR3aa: CASSFPRTGGGNTIYF

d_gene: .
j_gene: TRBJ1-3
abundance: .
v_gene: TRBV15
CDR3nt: TGTGCCACCAGCAGCCCGAGCTCTGGAAACACCATATATTTT
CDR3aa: CATSSPSSGNTIYF

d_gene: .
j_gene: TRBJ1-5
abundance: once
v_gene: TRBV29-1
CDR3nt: TGCAGCGTTGCCCTGGGAGGTGGGAATCAGCCCCAGCATTTT
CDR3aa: CSVALGGGNQPQHF

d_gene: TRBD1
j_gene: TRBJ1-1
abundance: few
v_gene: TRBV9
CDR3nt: TGTGCCAGCAGCGTAGGACAGGGGGCCTGGGACACTGAAGCTTTCTTT
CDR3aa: CASSVGQGAWDTEAFF

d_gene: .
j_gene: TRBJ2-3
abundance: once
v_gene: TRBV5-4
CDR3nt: TGTGCCAGCAGCCCGCAACTGGAGAGCAGCACAGATACGCAGTATTTT
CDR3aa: CASSPQLESSTDTQYF

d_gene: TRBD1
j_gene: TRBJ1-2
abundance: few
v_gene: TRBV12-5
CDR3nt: TGTGCTAGTGGTTTCCCCCAGGGGGCGACAGCTAACTATGGCTACACCTTC
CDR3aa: CASGFPQGATANYGYTF

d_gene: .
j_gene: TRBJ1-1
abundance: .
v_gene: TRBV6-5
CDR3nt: TGTGCCAGCAGTTACTCGTCCGGGGGAAGCACTGAAGCTTTCTTT
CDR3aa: CASSYSSGGSTEAFF

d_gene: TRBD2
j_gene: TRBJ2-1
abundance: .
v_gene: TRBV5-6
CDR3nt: TGTGCCAGCAGCTTGGCCCCGAAGAGCGGGAGGGGGAATGAGCAGTTCTTC
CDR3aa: CASSLAPKSGRGNEQFF

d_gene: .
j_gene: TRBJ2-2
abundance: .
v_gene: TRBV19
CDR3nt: TGTGCCAGTACCACCCGACCCGCCGGGACATCGGCGAACACCGGGGAGCTGTTTTTT
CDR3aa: CASTTRPAGTSANTGELFF

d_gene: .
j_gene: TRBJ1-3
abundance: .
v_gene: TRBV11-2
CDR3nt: TGTGCCAGCAGCTTGACTGATACCTTCTCTGGAAACACCATATATTTT
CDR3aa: CASSLTDTFSGNTIYF

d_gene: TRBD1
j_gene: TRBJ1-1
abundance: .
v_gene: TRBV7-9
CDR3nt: TGTGCCAGCAGCTTAGGGGGGACAGGTGAAGCTTTCTTT
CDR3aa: CASSLGGTGEAFF

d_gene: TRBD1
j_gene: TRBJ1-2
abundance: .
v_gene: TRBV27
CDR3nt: TGTGCCAGCAGTTTACGGACAGGGGGCAACTATGGCTACACCTTC
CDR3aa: CASSLRTGGNYGYTF

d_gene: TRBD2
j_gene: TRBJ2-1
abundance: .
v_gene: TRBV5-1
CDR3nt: TGCGCCAGCAGCTTGGCCGGGAGTAGCGGGACTTACAATGAGCAGTTCTTC
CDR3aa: CASSLAGSSGTYNEQFF